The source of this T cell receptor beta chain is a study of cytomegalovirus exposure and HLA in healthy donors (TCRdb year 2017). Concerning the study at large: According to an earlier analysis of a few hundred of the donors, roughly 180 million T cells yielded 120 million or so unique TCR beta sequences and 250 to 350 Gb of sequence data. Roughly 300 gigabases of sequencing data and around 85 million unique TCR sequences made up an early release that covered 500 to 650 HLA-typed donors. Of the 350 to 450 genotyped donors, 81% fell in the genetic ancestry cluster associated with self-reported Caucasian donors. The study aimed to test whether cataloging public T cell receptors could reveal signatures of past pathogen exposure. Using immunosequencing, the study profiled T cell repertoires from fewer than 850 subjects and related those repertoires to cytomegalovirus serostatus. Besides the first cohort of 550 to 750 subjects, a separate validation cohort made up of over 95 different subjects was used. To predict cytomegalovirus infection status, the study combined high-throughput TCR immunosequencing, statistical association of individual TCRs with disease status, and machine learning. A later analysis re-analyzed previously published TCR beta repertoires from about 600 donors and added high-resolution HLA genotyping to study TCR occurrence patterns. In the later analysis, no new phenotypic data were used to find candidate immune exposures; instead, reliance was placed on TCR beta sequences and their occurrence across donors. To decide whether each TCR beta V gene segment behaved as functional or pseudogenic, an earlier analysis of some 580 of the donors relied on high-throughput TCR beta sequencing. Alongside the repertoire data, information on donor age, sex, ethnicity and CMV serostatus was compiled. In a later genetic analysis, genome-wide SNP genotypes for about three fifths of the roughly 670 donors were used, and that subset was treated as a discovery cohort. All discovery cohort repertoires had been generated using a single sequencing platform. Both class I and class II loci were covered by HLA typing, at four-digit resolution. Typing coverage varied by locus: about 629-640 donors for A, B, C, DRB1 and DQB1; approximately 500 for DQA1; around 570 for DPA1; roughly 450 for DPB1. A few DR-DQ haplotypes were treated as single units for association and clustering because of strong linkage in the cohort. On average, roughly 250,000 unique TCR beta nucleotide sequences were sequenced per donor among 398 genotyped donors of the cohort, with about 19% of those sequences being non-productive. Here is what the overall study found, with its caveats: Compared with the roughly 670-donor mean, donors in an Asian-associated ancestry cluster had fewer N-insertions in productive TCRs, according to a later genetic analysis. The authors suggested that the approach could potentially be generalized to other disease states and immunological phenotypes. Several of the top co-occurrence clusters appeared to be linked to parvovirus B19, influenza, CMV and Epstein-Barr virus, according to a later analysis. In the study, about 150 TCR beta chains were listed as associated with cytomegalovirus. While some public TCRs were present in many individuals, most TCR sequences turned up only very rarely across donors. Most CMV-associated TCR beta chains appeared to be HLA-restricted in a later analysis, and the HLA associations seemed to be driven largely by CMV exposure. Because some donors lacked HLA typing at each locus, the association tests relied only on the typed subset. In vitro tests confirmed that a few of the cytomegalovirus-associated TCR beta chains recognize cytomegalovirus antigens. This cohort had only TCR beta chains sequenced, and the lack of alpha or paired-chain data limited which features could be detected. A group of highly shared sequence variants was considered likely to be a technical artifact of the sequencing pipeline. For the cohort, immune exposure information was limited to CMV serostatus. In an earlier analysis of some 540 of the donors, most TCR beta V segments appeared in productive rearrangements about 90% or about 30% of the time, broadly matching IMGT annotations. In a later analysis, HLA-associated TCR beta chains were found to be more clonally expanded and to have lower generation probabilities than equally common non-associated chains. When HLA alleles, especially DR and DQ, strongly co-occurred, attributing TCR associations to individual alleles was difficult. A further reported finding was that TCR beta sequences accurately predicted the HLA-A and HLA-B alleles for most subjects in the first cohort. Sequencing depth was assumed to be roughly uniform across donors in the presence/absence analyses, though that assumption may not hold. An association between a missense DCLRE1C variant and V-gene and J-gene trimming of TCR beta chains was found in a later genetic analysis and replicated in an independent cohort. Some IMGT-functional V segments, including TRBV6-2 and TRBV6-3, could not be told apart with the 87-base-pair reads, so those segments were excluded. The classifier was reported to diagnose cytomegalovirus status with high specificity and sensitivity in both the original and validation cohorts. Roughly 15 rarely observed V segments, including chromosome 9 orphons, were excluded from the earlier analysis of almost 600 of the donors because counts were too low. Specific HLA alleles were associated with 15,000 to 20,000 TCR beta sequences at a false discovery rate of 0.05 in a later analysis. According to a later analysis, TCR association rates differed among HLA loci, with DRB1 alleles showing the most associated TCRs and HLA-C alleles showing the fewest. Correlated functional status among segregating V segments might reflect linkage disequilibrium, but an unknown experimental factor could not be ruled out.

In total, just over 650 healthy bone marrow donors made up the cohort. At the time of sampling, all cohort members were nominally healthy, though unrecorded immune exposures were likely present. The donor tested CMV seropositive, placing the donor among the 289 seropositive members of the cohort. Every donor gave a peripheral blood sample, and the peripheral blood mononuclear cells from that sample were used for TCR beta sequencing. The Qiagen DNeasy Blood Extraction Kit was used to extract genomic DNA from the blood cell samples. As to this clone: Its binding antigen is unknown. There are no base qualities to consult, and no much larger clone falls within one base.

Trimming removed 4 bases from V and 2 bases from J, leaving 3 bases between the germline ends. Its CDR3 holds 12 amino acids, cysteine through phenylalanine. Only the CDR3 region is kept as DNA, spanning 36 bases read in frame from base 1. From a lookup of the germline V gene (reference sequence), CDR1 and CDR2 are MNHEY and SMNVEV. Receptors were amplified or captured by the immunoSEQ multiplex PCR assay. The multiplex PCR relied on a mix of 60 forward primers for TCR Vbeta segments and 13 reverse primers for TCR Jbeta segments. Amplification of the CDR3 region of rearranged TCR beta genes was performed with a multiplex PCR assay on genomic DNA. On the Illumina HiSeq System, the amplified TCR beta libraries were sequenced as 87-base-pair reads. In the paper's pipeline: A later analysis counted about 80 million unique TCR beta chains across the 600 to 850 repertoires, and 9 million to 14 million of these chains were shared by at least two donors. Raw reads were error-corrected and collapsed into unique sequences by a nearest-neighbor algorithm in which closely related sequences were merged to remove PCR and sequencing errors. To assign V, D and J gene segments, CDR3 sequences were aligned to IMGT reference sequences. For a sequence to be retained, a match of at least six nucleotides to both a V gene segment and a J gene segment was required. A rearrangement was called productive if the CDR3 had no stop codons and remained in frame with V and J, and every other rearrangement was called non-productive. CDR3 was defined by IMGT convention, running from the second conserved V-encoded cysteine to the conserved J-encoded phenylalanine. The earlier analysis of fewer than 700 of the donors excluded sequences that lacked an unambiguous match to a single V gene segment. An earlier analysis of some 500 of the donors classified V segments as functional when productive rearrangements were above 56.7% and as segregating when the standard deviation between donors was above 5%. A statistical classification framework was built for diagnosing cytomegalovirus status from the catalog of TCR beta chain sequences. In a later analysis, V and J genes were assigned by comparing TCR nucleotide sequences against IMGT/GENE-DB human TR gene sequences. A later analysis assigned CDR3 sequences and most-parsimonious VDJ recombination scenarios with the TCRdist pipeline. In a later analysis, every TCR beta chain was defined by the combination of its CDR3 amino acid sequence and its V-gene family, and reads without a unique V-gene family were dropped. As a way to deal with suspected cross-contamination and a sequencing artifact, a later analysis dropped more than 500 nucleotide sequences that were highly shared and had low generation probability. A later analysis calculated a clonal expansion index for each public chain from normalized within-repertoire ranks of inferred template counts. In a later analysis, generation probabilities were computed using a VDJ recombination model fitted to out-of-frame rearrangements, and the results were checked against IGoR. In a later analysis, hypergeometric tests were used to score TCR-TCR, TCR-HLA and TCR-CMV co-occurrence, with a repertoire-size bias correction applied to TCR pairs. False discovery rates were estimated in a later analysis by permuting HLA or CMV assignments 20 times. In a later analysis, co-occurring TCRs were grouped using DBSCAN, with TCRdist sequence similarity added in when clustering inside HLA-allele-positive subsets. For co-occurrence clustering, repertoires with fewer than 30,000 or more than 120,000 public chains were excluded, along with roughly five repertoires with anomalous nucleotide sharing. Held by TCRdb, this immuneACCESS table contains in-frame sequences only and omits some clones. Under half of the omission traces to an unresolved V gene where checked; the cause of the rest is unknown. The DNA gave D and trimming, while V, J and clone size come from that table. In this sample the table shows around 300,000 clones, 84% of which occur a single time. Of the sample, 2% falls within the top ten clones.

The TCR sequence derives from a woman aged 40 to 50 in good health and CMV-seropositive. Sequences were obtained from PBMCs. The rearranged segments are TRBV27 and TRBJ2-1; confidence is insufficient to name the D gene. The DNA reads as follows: TGTGCCAGCAGTTCTACCTACAATGAGCAGTTCTTC. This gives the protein CASSSTYNEQFF.